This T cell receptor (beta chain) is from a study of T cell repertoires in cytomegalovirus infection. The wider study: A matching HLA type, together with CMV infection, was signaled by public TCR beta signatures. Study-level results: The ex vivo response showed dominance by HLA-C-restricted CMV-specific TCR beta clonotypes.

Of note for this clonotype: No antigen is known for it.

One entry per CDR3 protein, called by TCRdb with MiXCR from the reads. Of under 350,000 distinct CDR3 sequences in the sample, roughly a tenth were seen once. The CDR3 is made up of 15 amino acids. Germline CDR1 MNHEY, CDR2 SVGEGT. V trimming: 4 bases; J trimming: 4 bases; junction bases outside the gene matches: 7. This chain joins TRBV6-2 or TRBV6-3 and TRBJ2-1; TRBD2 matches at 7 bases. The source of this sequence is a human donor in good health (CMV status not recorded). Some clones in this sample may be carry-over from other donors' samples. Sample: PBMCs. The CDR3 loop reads CASSLQRTSYNEQFF. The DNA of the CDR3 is TGTGCCAGCAGTTTGCAGAGGACTAGTTACAATGAGCAGTTCTTC.